This T cell receptor (beta chain) is drawn from a study of CD8+CD57+ T cells in acquired aplastic anemia. Study information: The mean DNA yield obtained from sorted CD4+ and CD8+ cells came to around 3 ug.

CDR3 length: 13 amino acids. The germline V gene encodes CDR1 SEHNR and CDR2 FQNEAQ (reference sequence). The V and J ends lost 1 base and 7 bases respectively, with 10 bases between them. Comments on this clonotype: No antigen is known for it.

Investigators profiled TCR beta VDJ and CDR3 from genomic DNA template. TCRdb re-called the reads with MiXCR, one entry per CDR3 protein. Here the sample spans over 150,000 distinct CDR3 sequences, around 63% being singletons. General study points: Researchers report that fewer than 35 CD8+ CDR3 sequences appeared in both patients and controls.

Individuals selected for sequencing had exhibited CD8+CD57+ cell expansion on flow cytometry. The receptor comes from a human donor with aplastic anemia. The V call is TRBV7-9, the J call TRBJ1-2; weak D call: TRBD1 (5 bases). Sequencing was carried out using sorted CD4+, CD8+, or CD8+CD57+ T cells (not recorded which) from PBMCs. For the CDR3, the DNA is TGTGCCAGCAGCTTAGTTCCGGGGCCTGGCTACACCTTC. Translation gives CASSLVPGPGYTF.